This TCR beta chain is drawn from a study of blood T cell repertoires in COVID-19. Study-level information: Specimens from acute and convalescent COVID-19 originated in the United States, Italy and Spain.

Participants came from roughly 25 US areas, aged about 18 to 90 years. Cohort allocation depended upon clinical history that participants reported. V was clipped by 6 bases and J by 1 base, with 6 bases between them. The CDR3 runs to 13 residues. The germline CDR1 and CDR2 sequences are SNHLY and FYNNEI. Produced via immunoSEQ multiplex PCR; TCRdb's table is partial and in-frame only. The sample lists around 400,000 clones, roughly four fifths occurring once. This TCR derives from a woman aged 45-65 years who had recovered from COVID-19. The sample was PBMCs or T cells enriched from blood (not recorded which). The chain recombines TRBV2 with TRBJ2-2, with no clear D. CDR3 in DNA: TGTGCCAGCAGGCCAGGGAACACCGGGGAGCTGTTTTTT. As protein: CASRPGNTGELFF.